This TCR beta chain was captured in a study of CD8 T cells in ankylosing spondylitis. It was by quantitative 5'-RACE with molecular barcodes that TCR beta libraries were made. MiXCR, applied by TCRdb to the 5' RACE reads, yields one record per CDR3 protein. In the table there are over 700,000 distinct CDR3 sequences, roughly 19% of which are singletons. General study findings and limits: CD8+ by phenotype, disease-linked clones were relatively rare in peripheral blood. In the blood and synovial fluid of reactive arthritis, some motif variants had been previously reported. From matched ankylosing spondylitis synovial fluid, disease-linked clones were reportedly recovered at significantly enriched levels. Ankylosing spondylitis blood appeared to carry a characteristic TCR beta motif of several highly homologous variants.

This clonotype was found many times. Its antigen remains unidentified. Germline CDR1 reads SGDLS; CDR2 reads YYNGEE. Deletions cut 4 bases from V and 0 bases from J, with 10 bases between. The CDR3 loop spans 14 amino acids. The sample was blood, either unsorted or a sorted T cell fraction (not recorded which). The chain joins TRBV9 to TRBJ1-2, with D perhaps TRBD1 (5 bases). This clonotype was sampled from a male donor with ankylosing spondylitis. CDR3 DNA sequence: TGTGCCAGCAGCTACGACAGCGCTAACTATGGCTACACCTTC. It yields the protein CASSYDSANYGYTF.